The clone carrying this T cell receptor (beta chain) was seen a few times. As yet, its antigen is unknown. TCRdb used MiXCR to reprocess the RT-PCR reads, holding one entry per CDR3 protein. The sample lists under 500,000 distinct CDR3 sequences, around 9.9% occurring once. This sample was included in a study of response to subunit inactivated influenza vaccine. Study-wide findings and caveats: Authors suggested that a seasonal influenza vaccination recruits few new T cells each time.

This CDR3 is 16 amino acids long. Trimming removed 2 bases from V and 5 bases from J, with 21 bases in between. Germline V lookup: CDR1 DFQATT, CDR2 SNEGSKA (reference sequence). The specimen was PBMCs from blood, collected 35 to 45 days after vaccination. This chain joins TRBV20-1 and TRBJ2-5; D may be TRBD2 (5 bases). The sequence came from a man between 50 and 59 years old who received an inactivated influenza vaccine. The CDR3 coding sequence is TGCAGTGCTAGACCAGGTGTTTCGGGGATGCGGGAGACCCAGTACTTC. It codes for CSARPGVSGMRETQYF.